The clone carrying this TCR beta chain was observed a single time. These data belong to a study of blood T cell repertoires in COVID-19. Per the original methods: The authors estimated nucleated cell counts from reference gene primer amplification. Some clones are missing from TCRdb's copy, which holds only in-frame ones; the method was immunoSEQ multiplex PCR. V and J calls and clone size are as listed in that table; D and trimming were resolved from the DNA. The table has 120,000 to 150,000 clones, about 83% seen once. V was shortened by 0 bases and J by 4 bases, with 10 bases between the two germline ends. Germline V gives CDR1 MNHEY, CDR2 SVGAGI. This CDR3 contains 16 residues.

This TCR was recovered from a human donor in a cohort sampled during active COVID-19. V and J are TRBV6-5 and TRBJ2-6; D possibly corresponds to TRBD2 (5 bases). The material sequenced was peripheral blood. CDR3 DNA: TGTGCCAGCAGTTACTCGAGGACTTCCGGGGCCAACGTCCTGACTTTC. Translation: CASSYSRTSGANVLTF.